The clone carrying this T cell receptor (beta chain) was counted once. The sample belongs to a study of blood T cell repertoires in COVID-19. Study summary: Collection of acute and convalescent COVID-19 samples took place in the United States, Italy and Spain.

The length of the CDR3 is 14 residues. J was trimmed by 2 bases and V by 3 bases; bases with no gene match: 3. From germline, CDR1 is LNHDA and CDR2 SQIVND (reference sequence). Authors' methods: Using reference gene primer amplification, nucleated cell counts were estimated. TCRdb's table, derived via immunoSEQ multiplex PCR, lists solely in-frame clones and lacks some. V and J calls and clone size are given by that table; D and trimming were obtained from the DNA. The sample shows about 120,000 clones, just over 85% of them seen only once. The sequence was collected from a woman aged 50 to 60 with active or convalescent COVID-19. The chain links TRBV19 to TRBJ2-7; 8 positions match TRBD2. Input material: peripheral blood. DNA for the CDR3: TGTGCCAGTAGTATCGGACTAGCCCCCTACGAGCAGTACTTC. Translated: CASSIGLAPYEQYF.